This TCR beta chain derives from a study of memory CD4+ T cells and cytomegalovirus serostatus. Profiled with immunoSEQ multiplex PCR; TCRdb holds only in-frame clones, not every one. This table holds 75,000 to 90,000 clones, 75% to 90% found once. After removal of 4 bases from V and 4 bases from J, the junction contained 4 bases not matched to a gene. In germline, CDR1 is SQVTM, CDR2 ANQGSEA. CDR3 length: 13 residues. The sort gate was single viable CD3+CD4+CD8-CD45RO+ cells for memory CD4+ T cells. What was sequenced was memory CD4+ T cells from blood. The origin of this receptor is an adult in good health and CMV-seronegative. The rearrangement links TRBV29-1 to TRBJ2-5; 9 bases line up with TRBD2. This CDR3 is CSVGGGAGETQYF. Written as DNA, the CDR3 is TGCAGCGTTGGCGGGGGGGCCGGAGAGACCCAGTACTTC. The whole variable domain, remainder taken from reference TRBV29-1 and TRBJ2-5, is SAVISQKPSRDICQRGTSLTIQCQVDSQVTMMFWYRQQPGQSLTLIATANQGSEATYESGFVIDKFPISRPNLTFSTLTVSNMSPEDSSIYLCSVGGGAGETQYFGPGTRLLVL.